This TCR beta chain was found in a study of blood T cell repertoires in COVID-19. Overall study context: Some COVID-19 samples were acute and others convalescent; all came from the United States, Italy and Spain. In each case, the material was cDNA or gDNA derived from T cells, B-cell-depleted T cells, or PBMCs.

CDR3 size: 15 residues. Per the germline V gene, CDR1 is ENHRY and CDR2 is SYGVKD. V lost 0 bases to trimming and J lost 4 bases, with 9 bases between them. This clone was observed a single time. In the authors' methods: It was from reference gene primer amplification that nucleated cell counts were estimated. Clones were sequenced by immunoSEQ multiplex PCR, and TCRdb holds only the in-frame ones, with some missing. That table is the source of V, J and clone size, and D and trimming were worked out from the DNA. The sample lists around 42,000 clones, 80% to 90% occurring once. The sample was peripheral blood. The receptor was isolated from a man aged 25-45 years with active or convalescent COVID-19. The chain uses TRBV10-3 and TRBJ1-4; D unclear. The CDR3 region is CAISESGIFNEKLFF. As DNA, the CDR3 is TGTGCCATCAGTGAGTCCGGGATATTTAATGAAAAACTGTTTTTT.